This note documents a single T cell receptor (beta chain) sequence. These data come from a study of blood T cell repertoires in COVID-19. At the level of the study: The United States, Italy and Spain provided the acute and convalescent COVID-19 samples. Sources were T cells, B-cell-depleted T cells, or PBMCs; the material itself was cDNA or gDNA.

In the source study's methods: Amplifying reference gene primers gave estimates of nucleated cell counts. Data came from immunoSEQ multiplex PCR; TCRdb stores just in-frame clones and leaves some out. The V and J calls and the clone size are those of that table, but D and trimming were determined from the DNA. The table has around 280,000 clones, approximately 86% seen once. Per germline, CDR1 MNHEY and CDR2 SVGAGI. This CDR3 has 14 residues. V lost 4 bases and J lost 8; bases outside the gene matches: 7. The sample consisted of peripheral blood. This TCR derives from a woman aged 25 to 39 who had recovered from COVID-19. This sequence joins TRBV6-5 and TRBJ1-5, with TRBD1 matching 8 bases. As DNA, the CDR3 is TGTGCCAGCAGTTCATCAGGGGGCTGGGAGCCCCAGCATTTT. It is translated as CASSSSGGWEPQHF.